A selection of T cell receptor beta chains follows, all from one sample in a study of cytomegalovirus exposure and HLA in healthy donors. Clones were sequenced by immunoSEQ multiplex PCR, and TCRdb holds only the in-frame ones, with some missing. The table includes 200,000 to 250,000 clones, roughly 84% detected once. Sequencing was done on a sample of PBMCs. These receptors all stem from a boy younger than 10 in good health and CMV-seronegative. Both conserved end residues are part of each CDR3. The D gene is left open where the match is weak. Clone size, where shown, is once, few, many, or a class for clones that have expanded.

j_call v_call clone_size d_call cdr3_aa cdr3_nt
TRBJ1-1 TRBV29-1 . . CSVGSGDTEAFF TGCAGCGTTGGCTCAGGGGACACTGAAGCTTTCTTT
TRBJ1-2 TRBV6-6 . TRBD1 CASSYSGQGPGYTF TGTGCCAGCAGTTACTCGGGACAGGGCCCCGGCTACACCTTC
TRBJ2-7 TRBV27 . . CASSSNSIYEQYF TGTGCCAGCAGTTCTAACAGCATCTACGAGCAGTACTTC
TRBJ2-1 TRBV19 . TRBD2 CASSSLVASGLYNEQFF TGTGCCAGTAGTTCCCTCGTGGCTAGCGGGCTTTACAATGAGCAGTTCTTC
TRBJ2-1 TRBV27 . TRBD2 CASSFDPSGSAEQFF TGTGCCAGCAGTTTTGATCCTAGCGGGAGTGCAGAGCAGTTCTTC
TRBJ1-2 TRBV5-6 . . CASRSQAGGGYTF TGTGCCAGCAGGAGTCAGGCTGGAGGTGGCTACACCTTC
TRBJ2-7 TRBV6-6 . . CASSYSRAEAYEQYF TGTGCCAGCAGTTACTCGCGCGCGGAGGCCTACGAGCAGTACTTC
TRBJ1-2 TRBV5-1 . TRBD1 CASSGYGTGGPKSQSIF TGCGCCAGCAGCGGCTATGGGACAGGGGGACCCAAAAGCCAGTCAATCTTC
TRBJ1-6 TRBV9 . TRBD1 CASTPRDREKGVRSPLHF TGTGCCAGCACCCCACGGGACAGGGAAAAGGGAGTAAGATCACCCCTCCACTTT
TRBJ2-4 TRBV6-1 . . CASSELGEAKNIQYF TGTGCCAGCAGTGAATTGGGAGAAGCCAAAAACATTCAGTACTTC
TRBJ2-5 TRBV6-1 once . CASSEALGGPVQETQYF TGTGCCAGCAGTGAAGCCCTCGGGGGGCCGGTCCAAGAGACCCAGTACTTC
TRBJ1-2 TRBV5-1 . TRBD1 CASKVSGQGFYGYTF TGCGCCAGCAAAGTTTCGGGACAGGGCTTCTATGGCTACACCTTC
TRBJ1-5 TRBV6-1 . . CASSPAGGQPQHF TGTGCCAGCAGTCCAGCGGGTGGGCAGCCCCAGCATTTT
TRBJ1-5 TRBV19 . . CASSIGGGYSNQPQHF TGTGCCAGTAGTATTGGGGGAGGATATAGCAATCAGCCCCAGCATTTT
TRBJ1-1 TRBV15 . TRBD1 CATSRIPRGQNTEAFF TGTGCCACCAGCAGAATCCCCAGGGGGCAGAACACTGAAGCTTTCTTT